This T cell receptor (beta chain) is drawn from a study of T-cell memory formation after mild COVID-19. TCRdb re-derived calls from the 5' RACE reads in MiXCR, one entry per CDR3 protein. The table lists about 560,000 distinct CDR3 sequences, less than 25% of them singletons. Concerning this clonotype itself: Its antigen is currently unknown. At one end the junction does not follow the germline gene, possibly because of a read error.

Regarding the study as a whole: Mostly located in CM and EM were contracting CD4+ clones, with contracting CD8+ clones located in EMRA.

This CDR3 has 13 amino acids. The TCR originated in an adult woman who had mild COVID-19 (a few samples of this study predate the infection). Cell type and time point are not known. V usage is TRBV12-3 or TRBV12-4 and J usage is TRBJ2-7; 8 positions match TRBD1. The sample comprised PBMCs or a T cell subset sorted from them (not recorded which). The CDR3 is CASSDLTGTGVTF. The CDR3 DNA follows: TGTGCCAGCAGTGACCTGACCGGGACAGGCGTAACTTTC.